This is a list of T cell receptor beta chains from one sample in a study of T cells in Graves' hyperthyroidism and ophthalmopathy. Each CDR3 protein is one row after TCRdb ran MiXCR on the multiplex PCR reads. The sample records about 520,000 distinct CDR3 sequences, 20% being singletons. The specimen was blood. The source of these receptors is a man aged 18 to 30 with Graves' hyperthyroidism. The CDR3 runs from the conserved cysteine through the conserved F or W. The order of the fields is V gene, J gene, clone size, D gene, CDR3 protein, CDR3 DNA. The D gene is left open where the match is weak. Clone size appears in some rows only: once, few, many, or a class for an expanded clone.

V gene: TRBV12-3/TRBV12-4; J gene: TRBJ1-2; clone size: many; D gene: NA; CDR3 protein: CASSLAPSRGHTF; CDR3 DNA: TGTGCCAGCAGTTTAGCCCCAAGTAGGGGCCACACCTTC
V gene: TRBV5-6; J gene: TRBJ2-4; clone size: few; D gene: TRBD1; CDR3 protein: CASSSATGGNIKYF; CDR3 DNA: TGTGCCAGCAGCTCGGCGACAGGGGGGAACATTAAGTACTTC
V gene: TRBV6-1; J gene: TRBJ1-2; clone size: many; D gene: NA; CDR3 protein: CASSVGREVLGYTF; CDR3 DNA: TGTGCCAGCAGTGTAGGTAGGGAGGTCCTAGGCTACACCTTC
V gene: TRBV6-1; J gene: TRBJ2-2; clone size: many; D gene: NA; CDR3 protein: CASYGGTFTGELFF; CDR3 DNA: TGTGCCAGCTATGGGGGCACGTTCACCGGGGAGCTGTTTTTT
V gene: TRBV12-3/TRBV12-4; J gene: TRBJ1-2; clone size: many; D gene: NA; CDR3 protein: CASSFEVVSNYGYTF; CDR3 DNA: TGTGCCAGCAGCTTCGAGGTGGTATCTAACTATGGCTACACCTTC
V gene: TRBV29-1; J gene: TRBJ1-2; clone size: few; D gene: TRBD1; CDR3 protein: CAKSGRQGARDYGYTF; CDR3 DNA: TGCGCAAAAAGTGGTCGGCAGGGGGCGCGGGACTATGGCTACACCTTC
V gene: TRBV6-1; J gene: TRBJ1-1; clone size: many; D gene: TRBD1; CDR3 protein: CASSVGQGDTEAFF; CDR3 DNA: TGTGCCAGCAGTGTGGGACAGGGTGACACTGAAGCTTTCTTT
V gene: TRBV20-1; J gene: TRBJ1-3; clone size: many; D gene: NA; CDR3 protein: CSARGDGNTIYF; CDR3 DNA: TGCAGTGCTAGGGGAGACGGAAACACCATATATTTT
V gene: TRBV5-6; J gene: TRBJ1-1; clone size: NA; D gene: NA; CDR3 protein: CASSLLAMSEAFF; CDR3 DNA: TGTGCCAGCAGCTTGCTAGCTATGAGTGAAGCTTTCTTT
V gene: TRBV6-1; J gene: TRBJ1-2; clone size: many; D gene: NA; CDR3 protein: CASSQRGDYGYTF; CDR3 DNA: TGTGCCAGCAGTCAGAGAGGGGACTATGGCTACACCTTC
V gene: TRBV7-8; J gene: TRBJ2-7; clone size: NA; D gene: TRBD1; CDR3 protein: CASSLADLGTESYEQYF; CDR3 DNA: TGTGCCAGCAGCTTGGCTGACCTGGGGACAGAATCCTACGAGCAGTACTTC
V gene: TRBV10-3; J gene: TRBJ2-7; clone size: many; D gene: NA; CDR3 protein: CAITSSVAYEQYF; CDR3 DNA: TGTGCCATAACTTCTAGCGTAGCCTACGAGCAGTACTTC
V gene: TRBV29-1; J gene: TRBJ2-3; clone size: NA; D gene: NA; CDR3 protein: CSVEDQRADTQYF; CDR3 DNA: TGCAGCGTTGAAGACCAGAGGGCAGATACGCAGTATTTT
V gene: TRBV28; J gene: TRBJ1-2; clone size: many; D gene: TRBD1; CDR3 protein: CASSPRTGKKINYGYTF; CDR3 DNA: TGTGCCAGCAGCCCCAGGACAGGGAAAAAAATTAACTATGGCTACACCTTC
V gene: TRBV6-1; J gene: TRBJ2-5; clone size: NA; D gene: TRBD2; CDR3 protein: CASSAMTSGGQETQYF; CDR3 DNA: TGTGCCAGCAGCGCGATGACTAGCGGGGGCCAAGAGACCCAGTACTTC
V gene: TRBV4-1; J gene: TRBJ1-1; clone size: few; D gene: NA; CDR3 protein: CASSQVVDYTEAFF; CDR3 DNA: TGCGCCAGCAGCCAAGTGGTTGACTACACTGAAGCTTTCTTT
V gene: TRBV5-5; J gene: TRBJ1-5; clone size: NA; D gene: NA; CDR3 protein: CASSLSHSAGNQPQHF; CDR3 DNA: TGTGCCAGCAGCTTGAGTCACAGCGCAGGCAATCAGCCCCAGCATTTT
V gene: TRBV5-6; J gene: TRBJ1-1; clone size: few; D gene: NA; CDR3 protein: CASSRVPNTEAFF; CDR3 DNA: TGTGCCAGCAGCAGGGTCCCGAACACTGAAGCTTTCTTT
V gene: TRBV12-3/TRBV12-4; J gene: TRBJ2-7; clone size: once; D gene: TRBD1; CDR3 protein: CASSGIIGTGAPEQYF; CDR3 DNA: TGTGCCAGCAGTGGAATAATCGGGACAGGGGCCCCCGAGCAGTACTTC
V gene: TRBV7-8; J gene: TRBJ1-5; clone size: few; D gene: TRBD1; CDR3 protein: CARLGTGVDQPQHF; CDR3 DNA: TGTGCCCGACTCGGGACAGGGGTGGATCAGCCCCAGCATTTT
V gene: TRBV7-9; J gene: TRBJ2-5; clone size: many; D gene: NA; CDR3 protein: CASSLGPTGPETQYF; CDR3 DNA: TGTGCCAGCAGCCTCGGACCAACAGGCCCAGAGACCCAGTACTTC
V gene: TRBV30; J gene: TRBJ2-5; clone size: many; D gene: NA; CDR3 protein: CAWSEGVQETQYF; CDR3 DNA: TGTGCCTGGAGTGAGGGGGTCCAAGAGACCCAGTACTTC
V gene: TRBV5-1; J gene: TRBJ2-7; clone size: NA; D gene: TRBD2; CDR3 protein: CASSLVGGGDEQYF; CDR3 DNA: TGCGCCAGCAGCTTGGTCGGGGGAGGGGACGAGCAGTACTTC
V gene: TRBV19; J gene: TRBJ1-5; clone size: many; D gene: NA; CDR3 protein: CATFGESSNQPQHF; CDR3 DNA: TGTGCCACTTTTGGAGAATCTAGCAATCAGCCCCAGCATTTT
V gene: TRBV7-9; J gene: TRBJ1-1; clone size: NA; D gene: NA; CDR3 protein: CASSKRDDLNTEAFF; CDR3 DNA: TGTGCCAGCAGCAAGAGGGACGATCTGAACACTGAAGCTTTCTTT
V gene: TRBV5-1; J gene: TRBJ1-2; clone size: NA; D gene: NA; CDR3 protein: CASSPGAGLYTF; CDR3 DNA: TGCGCCAGCAGCCCGGGCGCCGGTCTCTACACCTTC
V gene: TRBV12-3/TRBV12-4; J gene: TRBJ1-1; clone size: few; D gene: NA; CDR3 protein: CASSWTDYTEAFF; CDR3 DNA: TGTGCCAGCAGTTGGACAGACTACACTGAAGCTTTCTTT
V gene: TRBV12-3/TRBV12-4; J gene: TRBJ2-5; clone size: many; D gene: TRBD2; CDR3 protein: CASSSGLAGEETQYF; CDR3 DNA: TGTGCCAGCAGCTCGGGACTAGCGGGGGAAGAGACCCAGTACTTC
V gene: TRBV2; J gene: TRBJ1-1; clone size: many; D gene: NA; CDR3 protein: CASSQEWNTEAFF; CDR3 DNA: TGTGCCAGCAGTCAGGAATGGAACACTGAAGCTTTCTTT
V gene: TRBV7-8; J gene: TRBJ1-1; clone size: many; D gene: NA; CDR3 protein: CASSFYGHTEAFF; CDR3 DNA: TGTGCCAGCAGCTTTTATGGGCACACTGAAGCTTTCTTT
V gene: TRBV28; J gene: TRBJ1-2; clone size: few; D gene: NA; CDR3 protein: CASSSQVRRGYTF; CDR3 DNA: TGTGCCAGCAGTTCACAGGTTCGTCGTGGCTACACCTTC
V gene: TRBV12-3/TRBV12-4; J gene: TRBJ2-3; clone size: many; D gene: NA; CDR3 protein: CASSLGSGDTQYF; CDR3 DNA: TGTGCCAGCAGTTTAGGTAGTGGAGATACGCAGTATTTT
V gene: TRBV5-1; J gene: TRBJ1-2; clone size: few; D gene: TRBD1; CDR3 protein: CASSPGQDGTYGYTF; CDR3 DNA: TGCGCCAGCAGCCCCGGACAGGACGGAACCTATGGCTACACCTTC
V gene: TRBV6-5; J gene: TRBJ1-2; clone size: many; D gene: NA; CDR3 protein: CASSYGFGTNYGYTF; CDR3 DNA: TGTGCCAGCAGTTACGGGTTTGGAACCAACTATGGCTACACCTTC
V gene: TRBV28; J gene: TRBJ1-5; clone size: few; D gene: NA; CDR3 protein: CASSLWGGTGQPQHF; CDR3 DNA: TGTGCCAGCAGTTTATGGGGAGGGACGGGCCAGCCCCAGCATTTT
V gene: TRBV3-1; J gene: TRBJ1-1; clone size: many; D gene: TRBD1; CDR3 protein: CASSPTGGVSEAFF; CDR3 DNA: TGTGCCAGCAGCCCGACAGGGGGCGTATCTGAAGCTTTCTTT
V gene: TRBV7-2; J gene: TRBJ1-5; clone size: many; D gene: TRBD1; CDR3 protein: CASSSRTGRDQPQHF; CDR3 DNA: TGTGCCAGCAGCTCTCGGACAGGGAGGGATCAGCCCCAGCATTTT
V gene: TRBV6-1; J gene: TRBJ2-5; clone size: NA; D gene: NA; CDR3 protein: CASSEGSGGVETQYF; CDR3 DNA: TGTGCCAGCAGTGAAGGATCAGGAGGGGTGGAGACCCAGTACTTC
V gene: TRBV11-2; J gene: TRBJ1-1; clone size: NA; D gene: NA; CDR3 protein: CASSPVGGMAEAFF; CDR3 DNA: TGTGCCAGCAGCCCCGTGGGGGGGATGGCTGAAGCTTTCTTT
V gene: TRBV2; J gene: TRBJ1-6; clone size: many; D gene: NA; CDR3 protein: CASRPEGSYNSPLHF; CDR3 DNA: TGTGCCAGCAGGCCCGAAGGGTCCTATAATTCACCCCTCCACTTT
V gene: TRBV14; J gene: TRBJ1-1; clone size: few; D gene: NA; CDR3 protein: CASSPEDSLRNTEAFF; CDR3 DNA: TGTGCCAGCAGCCCTGAGGACTCTCTTAGGAACACTGAAGCTTTCTTT
V gene: TRBV7-2; J gene: TRBJ2-7; clone size: NA; D gene: NA; CDR3 protein: CASSFFRDEQYF; CDR3 DNA: TGTGCCAGCAGCTTCTTCAGGGACGAGCAGTACTTC
V gene: TRBV9; J gene: TRBJ2-4; clone size: NA; D gene: TRBD2; CDR3 protein: CASSVGGGRNIQYF; CDR3 DNA: TGTGCCAGCAGCGTAGGGGGAGGGCGAAACATTCAGTACTTC